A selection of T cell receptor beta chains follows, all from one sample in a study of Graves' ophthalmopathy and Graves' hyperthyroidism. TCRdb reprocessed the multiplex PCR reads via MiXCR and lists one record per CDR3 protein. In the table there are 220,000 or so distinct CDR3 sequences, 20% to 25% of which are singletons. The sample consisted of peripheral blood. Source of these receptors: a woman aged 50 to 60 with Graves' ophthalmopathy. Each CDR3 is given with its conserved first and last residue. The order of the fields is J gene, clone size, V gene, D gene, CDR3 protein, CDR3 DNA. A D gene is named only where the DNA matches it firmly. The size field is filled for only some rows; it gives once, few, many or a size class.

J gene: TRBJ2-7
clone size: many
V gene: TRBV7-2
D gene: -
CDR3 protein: CASSLMPGAYEQYF
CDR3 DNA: TGTGCCAGCAGCCTCATGCCAGGGGCCTACGAGCAGTACTTC

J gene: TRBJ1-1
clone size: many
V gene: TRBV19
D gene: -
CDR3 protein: CASSIQGVITEAFF
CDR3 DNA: TGTGCCAGTAGTATTCAGGGTGTCATCACTGAAGCTTTCTTT

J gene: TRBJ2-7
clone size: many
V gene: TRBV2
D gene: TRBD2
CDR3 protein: CASYGGLPREQYF
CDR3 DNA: TGTGCCAGCTATGGGGGACTACCAAGGGAGCAGTACTTC

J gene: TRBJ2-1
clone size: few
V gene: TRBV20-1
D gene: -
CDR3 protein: CSALLPWGRTYNEQFF
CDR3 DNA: TGCAGTGCTTTGCTACCGTGGGGGAGGACCTACAATGAGCAGTTCTTC

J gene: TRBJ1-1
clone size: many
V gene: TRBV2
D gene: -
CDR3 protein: CASRITRGWDTEAFF
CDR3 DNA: TGTGCCAGCAGGATAACAAGGGGTTGGGACACTGAAGCTTTCTTT

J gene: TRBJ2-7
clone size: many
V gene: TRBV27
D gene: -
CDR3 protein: CASSLSAYGEQYF
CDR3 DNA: TGTGCCAGCAGTTTATCCGCTTACGGCGAGCAGTACTTC

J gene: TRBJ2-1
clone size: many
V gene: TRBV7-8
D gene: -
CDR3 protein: CASSTRVSSHNEQFF
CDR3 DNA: TGTGCCAGCAGCACCAGGGTCAGCTCCCACAATGAGCAGTTCTTC

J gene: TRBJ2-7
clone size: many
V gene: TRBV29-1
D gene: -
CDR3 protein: CSVEGTETSSYEQYF
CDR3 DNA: TGCAGCGTTGAAGGGACTGAGACCAGCTCCTACGAGCAGTACTTC

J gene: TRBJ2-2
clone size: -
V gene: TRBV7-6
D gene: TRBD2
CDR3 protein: CASSLDLRGDTGELFF
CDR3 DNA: TGTGCCAGCAGCTTAGACCTGCGGGGGGACACCGGGGAGCTGTTTTTT

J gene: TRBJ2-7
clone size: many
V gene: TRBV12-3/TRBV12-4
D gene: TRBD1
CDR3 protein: CASTWTGRYEQYF
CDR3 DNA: TGTGCCAGCACATGGACAGGTCGGTACGAGCAGTACTTC

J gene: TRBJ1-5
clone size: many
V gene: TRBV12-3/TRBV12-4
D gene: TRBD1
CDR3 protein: CASSWNRGHQPQHF
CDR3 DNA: TGTGCCAGCAGTTGGAACAGGGGGCATCAGCCCCAGCATTTT

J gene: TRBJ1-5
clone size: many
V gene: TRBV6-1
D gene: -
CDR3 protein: CASSATVHSNQPQHF
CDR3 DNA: TGTGCCAGCAGTGCTACGGTTCATAGCAATCAGCCCCAGCATTTT